This T cell receptor (beta chain) was captured in a study of T cell responses to AZD1222 COVID-19 vaccine. Overall study: Second-dose recipients at about 4 or about 12 weeks were treated as one pooled group. Findings of the study overall: Spike regions recognized by vaccine-associated CD4 TCRs spanned the protein, led by 160-218 and 743-854.

Trimming left V 3 bases short and J 2 bases short, with 16 bases between. The CDR3 is made up of 16 amino acids. Per germline, CDR1 LGHNA and CDR2 YSLEER. As regards this clone: Antigen unknown.

Only in-frame clones appear in the TCRdb table, and some are missing; sequencing was by immunoSEQ multiplex PCR. The sample includes approximately 150,000 clones, about 90% of them seen just once. The receptor was derived from an adult in good health. V and J are TRBV4-3 and TRBJ1-2, with a possible D match to TRBD1 (5 bases). The input for sequencing was peripheral blood, taken on day 0 of AZD1222 vaccination. CDR3 in amino acids: CASSQALDNPNYGYTF. In DNA form, the CDR3 reads TGCGCCAGCAGCCAGGCTTTGGACAACCCAAACTATGGCTACACCTTC.